Listed below are T cell receptor beta chains from one sample, sequenced in a study of T cell responses to AZD1222 COVID-19 vaccine. The data were produced by immunoSEQ multiplex PCR, yet TCRdb's version contains in-frame clones alone and is incomplete. Among roughly 130,000 clones listed, 80% to 90% were seen once. This material consisted of peripheral blood, taken on day 0 of MenACWY control vaccination. The receptors here all came from an adult in good health. Each CDR3 is given with its conserved first and last residue. A D gene is named only where the DNA matches it firmly. Rows may omit the clone size; those that give it use once, few, many or a size class.

>NA|TRBV11-2|TRBJ2-1|NA
TGTGCCAGCAGCTTGGTAAGGGGCGGTACGAAGCAGTTCTTC
CASSLVRGGTKQFF
>NA|TRBV27|TRBJ2-3|TRBD2
TGTGCCAGCGTTCCTAGCGGGATATCCACAGATACGCAGTATTTT
CASVPSGISTDTQYF
>NA|TRBV12-5|TRBJ1-1|NA
TGTGCTAGTGGTTTGGGGGATAACACTGAAGCTTTCTTT
CASGLGDNTEAFF
>NA|TRBV11-2|TRBJ2-2|TRBD1
TGTGCCAGCAGCTCGGACAGGGTAGGGGTCGGGGAGCTGTTTTTT
CASSSDRVGVGELFF
>NA|TRBV3-1/TRBV3-2|TRBJ2-3|TRBD2
TGTGCCAGCAGCCAAGATTCCGCACATACAGGAGCGGGAGGGCATTGGGATAGCACAGATACGCAGTATTTT
CASSQDSAHTGAGGHWDSTDTQYF
>NA|TRBV9|TRBJ2-3|TRBD2
TGTGCCAGCAGCGTAGGACTAGCGGGAGGCACAGATACGCAGTATTTT
CASSVGLAGGTDTQYF
>NA|TRBV10-2|TRBJ2-2|NA
TGCGCCAGCAGGGGTCCTTTGGGGGGGGAGCTGTTTTTT
CASRGPLGGELFF
>NA|TRBV5-1|TRBJ2-7|NA
TGCGCCAGCAGCTTGAGAGGGGGTTTCCACGAGCAGTACTTC
CASSLRGGFHEQYF
>NA|TRBV7-2|TRBJ2-1|NA
TGTGCCAGCAGCTTAGTAGGACCGGGGGCGGGCAATGAGCAGTTCTTC
CASSLVGPGAGNEQFF
>NA|TRBV5-4|TRBJ2-3|TRBD2
TGTGCCAGCAGCTTGCCGGGACTAGCAACCGGTAGCACAGATACGCAGTATTTT
CASSLPGLATGSTDTQYF
>NA|TRBV18|TRBJ2-1|TRBD1
TGTGCCGGGGGAAAAACCGGGACAGGGCCGGGTGAGCAGTTCTTC
CAGGKTGTGPGEQFF
>once|TRBV7-2|TRBJ1-2|NA
TGTGCCAGCAGCCCCGGAGGTATTCGGTGGGGCTACACCTTC
CASSPGGIRWGYTF
>once|TRBV20-1|TRBJ2-7|NA
TGCAGTGCTAGTATCGACAGGTACTACGAGCAGTACTTC
CSASIDRYYEQYF
>NA|TRBV11-1|TRBJ1-1|TRBD1
TGTGCCAGCAGCATTGGACAGGGGAGGACTGAAGCTTTCTTT
CASSIGQGRTEAFF
>NA|TRBV2|TRBJ2-2|TRBD2
TGTGCCAGCAGGGCTTGGGGACTAGCGGAGGGGCCCAACACCGGGGAGCTGTTTTTT
CASRAWGLAEGPNTGELFF
>NA|TRBV6-2/TRBV6-3|TRBJ2-1|NA
TGTGCCAGCAGTTTTCCGGGACCTAATGGCCATGAGCAGTTCTTC
CASSFPGPNGHEQFF
>NA|TRBV10-3|TRBJ2-7|NA
TGTGCCATCAGTGACACCGCAGCCAGGGGCCAGACGGACGAGCAGTACTTC
CAISDTAARGQTDEQYF
>NA|TRBV5-4|TRBJ2-2|TRBD1
TGTGCCAGCAGCCGGGACAGGGAGAGAGGGGAGCTGTTTTTT
CASSRDRERGELFF
>NA|TRBV2|TRBJ2-7|NA
TGTGCCAGCAATGTGTTCGACTTGGGGGAGCAGTACTTC
CASNVFDLGEQYF
>few|TRBV28|TRBJ1-6|TRBD1
TGTGCCAGCAGTCCCGGGACAGAGTATAATTCACCCCTCCACTTT
CASSPGTEYNSPLHF
>NA|TRBV28|TRBJ1-1|NA
TGTGCCAGCAGTCCTGGGGGACTGTTGAACACTGAAGCTTTCTTT
CASSPGGLLNTEAFF
>NA|TRBV2|TRBJ1-1|NA
TGTGCCAGCGGGACTCGGAGGCGGGACACTGAAGCTTTCTTT
CASGTRRRDTEAFF
>NA|TRBV18|TRBJ1-5|NA
TGTGCCAGCTCCGACAGCCGCAATCAGCCCCAGCATTTT
CASSDSRNQPQHF
>NA|TRBV7-9|TRBJ1-2|TRBD1
TGTGCCAGCAGCCCGCGGGACAGGGGACCGAACTATGGCTACACCTTC
CASSPRDRGPNYGYTF
>NA|TRBV9|TRBJ2-1|NA
TGTGCCAGCAGCGTAGTAGGCTACGAGAATGAGCAGTTCTTC
CASSVVGYENEQFF
>NA|TRBV4-2|TRBJ1-1|NA
TGTGCCAGCAGCCGAAAAGGGGCAACTGAAGCTTTCTTT
CASSRKGATEAFF
>NA|TRBV6-5|TRBJ2-7|NA
TGTGCCAGCAGTTACGGATCTCCTTCCACCTCCTACGAGCAGTACTTC
CASSYGSPSTSYEQYF
>NA|TRBV5-6|TRBJ2-7|NA
TGTGCCAGCAGCTCCAAACCCGGACAGTCCTACGAGCAGTACTTC
CASSSKPGQSYEQYF
>NA|TRBV27|TRBJ2-7|TRBD1
TGTGCCAGCAGTCCCACTGGACAGGTTTTAAAGGAGCAGTACTTC
CASSPTGQVLKEQYF
>NA|TRBV7-8|TRBJ2-7|NA
TGTGCCAGCAGCGAAGGACTACCCTACGAGCAGTACTTC
CASSEGLPYEQYF
>NA|TRBV7-3|TRBJ2-1|TRBD2
TGTGCCAGCAGCGGTGGGACTAGATACAATGAGCAGTTCTTC
CASSGGTRYNEQFF
>NA|TRBV27|TRBJ1-2|NA
TGTGCCATCTGCTGGCCACGGGAAGACTATGGCTACACCTTC
CAICWPREDYGYTF
>NA|TRBV28|TRBJ1-2|NA
TGTGCCAGCAGTAGGAGGGCCCTGATTAACTATGGCTACACCTTC
CASSRRALINYGYTF
>once|TRBV12-3/TRBV12-4|TRBJ2-7|NA
TGTGCCAGCAGTTTAGGGACAGACTACGAGCAGTACTTC
CASSLGTDYEQYF
>NA|TRBV6-5|TRBJ2-7|NA
TGTGCCAGCAGCCCCAGCTCCTACGAGCAGTACTTC
CASSPSSYEQYF
>NA|TRBV30|TRBJ2-1|NA
TGTGCCTGGAGTAATGGTGTCACTGAGCAGTTCTTC
CAWSNGVTEQFF
>NA|TRBV5-1|TRBJ2-3|NA
TGCGCCAGCAGGGTCAAGGGCACAGATACGCAGTATTTT
CASRVKGTDTQYF
>NA|TRBV18|TRBJ2-1|TRBD2
TGTGCCAGCTCACCGCCGGGACTAGCGGACGGCGATGAGCAGTTCTTC
CASSPPGLADGDEQFF
>NA|TRBV28|TRBJ1-2|NA
TGTGCCAGTATCAGGAAACCCTATGGCTACACCTTC
CASIRKPYGYTF
>NA|TRBV14|TRBJ1-1|TRBD1
TGTGCCAGCAGCCATCGAACAGGGGTCCGGGGCACTGAAGCTTTCTTT
CASSHRTGVRGTEAFF
>NA|TRBV5-1|TRBJ1-3|NA
TGCGCCAGCAGCCCGGAATATTCTGGAAACACCATATATTTT
CASSPEYSGNTIYF